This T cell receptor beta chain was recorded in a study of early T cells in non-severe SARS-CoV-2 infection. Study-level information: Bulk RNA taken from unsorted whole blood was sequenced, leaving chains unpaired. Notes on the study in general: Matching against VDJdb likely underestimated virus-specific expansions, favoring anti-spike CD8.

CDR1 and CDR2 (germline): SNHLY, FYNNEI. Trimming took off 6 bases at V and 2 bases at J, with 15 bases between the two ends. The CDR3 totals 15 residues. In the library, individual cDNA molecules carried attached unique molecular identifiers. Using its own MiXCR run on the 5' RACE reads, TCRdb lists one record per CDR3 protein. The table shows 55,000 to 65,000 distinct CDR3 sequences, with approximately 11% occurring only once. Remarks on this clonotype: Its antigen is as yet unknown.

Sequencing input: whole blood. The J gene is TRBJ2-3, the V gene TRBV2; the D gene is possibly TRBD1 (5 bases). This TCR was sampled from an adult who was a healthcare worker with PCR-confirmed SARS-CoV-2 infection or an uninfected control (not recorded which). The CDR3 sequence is CASSYLGVNTDTQYF. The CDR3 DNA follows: TGTGCCAGCAGCTACTTAGGGGTTAACACAGATACGCAGTATTTT.